This TCR beta chain was sequenced during a study of spatial heterogeneity in lung cancer. General study findings and limits: For expanded intratumoral alpha and beta TCRs, counts tracked tumor mutation counts.

Time point specified: sample taken at primary tumor resection. Whole RNA from tumor, nontumor lung or frozen PBMC was sequenced unsorted. Single TCR cDNA molecules each had their own unique molecular identifier. TCRdb itself ran the 5' RACE reads through MiXCR, one entry per CDR3 protein. Of about 24,000 distinct CDR3 sequences listed, roughly 9% are singletons. There are a few counts of this clonotype. What it binds is unknown. This CDR3 is built from 14 residues. Looked up from germline, CDR1 is SGHDT and CDR2 is YYEEEE. Trimming took off 4 bases at V and 0 bases at J, with 9 bases between the two ends.

The chain joins TRBV5-6 to TRBJ2-3; D call uncertain. The material was lung tumor tissue, obtained at surgery. This receptor was obtained from a male donor with early-stage non-small cell lung cancer. CDR3 coding DNA: TGTGCCAGCAGCCGGGCCCCGAGCACAGATACGCAGTATTTT. Translated: CASSRAPSTDTQYF.